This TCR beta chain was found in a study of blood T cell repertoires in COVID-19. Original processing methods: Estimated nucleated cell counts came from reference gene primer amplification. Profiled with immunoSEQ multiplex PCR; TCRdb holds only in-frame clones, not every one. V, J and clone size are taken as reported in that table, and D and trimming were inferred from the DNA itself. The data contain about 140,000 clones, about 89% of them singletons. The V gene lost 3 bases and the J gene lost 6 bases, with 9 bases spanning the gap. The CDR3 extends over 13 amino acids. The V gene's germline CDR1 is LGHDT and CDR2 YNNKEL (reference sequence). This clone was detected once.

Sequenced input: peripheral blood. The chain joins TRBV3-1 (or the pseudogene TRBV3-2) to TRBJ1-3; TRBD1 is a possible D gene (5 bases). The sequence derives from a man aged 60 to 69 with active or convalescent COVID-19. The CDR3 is CASSQYGANTIYF. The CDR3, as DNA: TGTGCCAGCAGCCAGTATGGGGCAAACACCATATATTTT.